The present T cell receptor (beta chain) was sequenced within a study of CD8 T cells in ankylosing spondylitis. This CDR3 has 16 amino acids. V gave up 1 base and J gave up 4 bases, with 11 bases separating them. Germline V gene lookup returns CDR1 SEHNR and CDR2 FQNEAQ (reference sequence). Notes on the study in general: Disease-associated clones were reportedly significantly overrepresented in matched ankylosing spondylitis synovial fluid. A motif in TCR beta, a set of eight highly homologous variants, appeared characteristic of ankylosing spondylitis blood. Earlier literature documents some of the motif variants in reactive arthritis synovial fluid and blood. Relatively rare in peripheral blood, disease-linked clones were also CD8+.

About this clonotype itself: The antigen is unknown.

MiXCR, run by TCRdb on the 5' RACE reads, gives a single entry per CDR3 protein. The sample records around 770,000 distinct CDR3 sequences, 19% being singletons. This clonotype was obtained from a male donor with ankylosing spondylitis. Material: blood, either unsorted or a sorted T cell fraction (not recorded which). V usage is TRBV7-9 and J usage is TRBJ2-6, with no clear D. CDR3 amino acids: CASSLEPELGANVLTF. The CDR3 coding sequence is TGTGCCAGCAGCTTAGAACCGGAGCTGGGGGCCAACGTCCTGACTTTC.